A single sample gave rise to the 17 T cell receptor beta chains below, sequenced in a study of shared clonotypes between healthy human individuals. Generated by immunoSEQ multiplex PCR, the TCRdb table keeps only in-frame clones and is missing some. This table has 2,100,000 or so clones, around 95% appearing once. Material for sequencing was naive CD4+ T cells sorted from blood. Subset reported: CD45RA+ positively selected. These receptors were collected from a young man in good health.

CDR3 DNA: TGTGCCAGCAGTTACTCGAGTCCCTACGAGCAGTACTTC. Residues: CASSYSSPYEQYF. J is TRBJ2-7 and V is TRBV6-5; no clear D. V lost 0 bases and J lost 2, with 5 bases in between. There are 13 residues in the CDR3. Germline CDR1 and CDR2: MNHEY and SVGAGI.

CDR3 coding DNA: TGCGCCAGCAGCTTGGTAGCGGGGGATTTGGTCGAGCAGTACTTC. Translating it yields CASSLVAGDLVEQYF. This chain uses TRBV5-1 with TRBJ2-7; 9 bases are a match to TRBD2. The CDR3 covers 15 residues. Germline CDR1 is SGHRS and CDR2 is YFSETQ. V lost 0 bases to trimming and J lost 6 bases; unmatched junction nucleotides: 7.

The V gene is TRBV7-3, the J gene TRBJ2-7; D unresolved. This CDR3 contains 13 residues. The V gene lost 5 bases and the J gene lost 7 bases, with 15 bases spanning the gap. CDR1 and CDR2 from the germline V gene are SGHTA and FQGTGA. The CDR3 DNA reads as TGTGCCAGCAGCGTAAGGAGCCTTTCGGAGCAGTACTTC. Protein product: CASSVRSLSEQYF.

This clone was found once. The chain carries TRBV7-9 and TRBJ1-5; D unresolved. Deletions cut 2 bases from V and 7 bases from J, with 0 bases between. This CDR3 comprises 10 residues. Germline V lookup: CDR1 SEHNR, CDR2 FQNEAQ (reference sequence). The CDR3 here is CASSLQPQHF. The DNA for the CDR3 is TGTGCCAGCAGCTTACAGCCCCAGCATTTT.

V usage is TRBV6-1 and J usage is TRBJ1-5, with TRBD1 as a possible D gene (5 bases). The CDR3 contains 16 residues. Germline CDR1 and CDR2: MNHNS and SASEGT. Trimming took 3 bases from V and 4 from J, leaving 16 bases between them. The CDR3 DNA reads TGTGCCAGCAGTGAGGCTAAAGGGACCCTTAATCAGCCCCAGCATTTT. This codes for CASSEAKGTLNQPQHF.

The CDR3 region is CASTTGQGLTSPLHF. Written as DNA, the CDR3 is TGTGCCAGCACGACGGGACAGGGGTTGACCTCACCCCTCCACTTT. The chain is built from TRBV28 and TRBJ1-6, with TRBD1 identical over 10 bases. The CDR3 runs to 15 residues. The germline gives CDR1 MDHEN, CDR2 SYDVKM. With 7 bases clipped from V and 10 bases from J, the junction kept 10 bases outside the gene matches.

The chain links TRBV7-2 to TRBJ2-7; D ambiguous. The germline V gene encodes CDR1 SGHTA and CDR2 FQGNSA. V was shortened by 2 bases and J by 2 bases, with 13 bases between the two germline ends. The CDR3 has 15 amino acids. The CDR3 loop reads CASSLHSVAAYEQYF. The CDR3 DNA is TGTGCCAGCAGCTTACATTCAGTCGCCGCCTACGAGCAGTACTTC.

The V gene is TRBV30, the J gene TRBJ1-2; no reliable D call. V was cut by 2 bases and J by 8 bases, with 12 bases left in between. CDR1 is GTSNPN and CDR2 is SVGIG in the germline V gene (reference sequence). There are 12 residues in the CDR3. CDR3 region: CAWSTRGGGYTF. DNA of the CDR3: TGTGCCTGGAGTACAAGAGGTGGCGGCTACACCTTC.

The CDR3 DNA reads as TGTGCCACCAGCAACAGGGGCTATGGCTACACCTTC. It codes for CATSNRGYGYTF. J is TRBJ1-2 and V is TRBV15, with TRBD1 identical over 7 bases. The CDR3 is 12 residues long. CDR1 and CDR2 (germline): LNHNV, YYDKDF (reference sequence). J gave up 4 bases and V 4 bases, and 0 bases lay outside the gene matches. Full variable domain (missing parts from reference TRBV15 and TRBJ1-2): DAMVIQNPRYQVTQFGKPVTLSCSQTLNHNVMYWYQQKSSQAPKLLFHYYDKDFNNEADTPDNFQSRRPNTSFCFLDIRSPGLGDTAMYLCATSNRGYGYTFGSGTRLTVV.

A remark on this clone: Other DNA sequences within the sample encode an identical CDR3. The chain combines TRBV20-1 with TRBJ1-1; no firm D call. The CDR3 sequence is 11 residues long. V lost 5 bases and J lost 3, with 7 bases in between. Per the germline V gene, CDR1 is DFQATT and CDR2 is SNEGSKA (reference sequence). The CDR3 spells CSAPRDTEAFF. The CDR3 DNA reads as TGCAGTGCTCCTAGGGACACTGAAGCTTTCTTT.

The DNA of the CDR3 is TGTGCCAGTAGTTTACAGGGCTGGAATCAGCCCCAGCATTTT. Protein: CASSLQGWNQPQHF. This sequence joins TRBV19 and TRBJ1-5, with a possible D match to TRBD1 (6 bases). Germline-derived CDR1 and CDR2 are LNHDA and SQIVND (reference sequence). V gave up 5 bases and J gave up 4 bases, with 12 bases separating them. CDR3 length: 14 amino acids.

The CDR3: CASSYRPDGGYGYTF. The CDR3 nucleotides are TGTGCCAGCAGTTACCGCCCAGACGGGGGATATGGCTACACCTTC. This chain links TRBV6-5 with TRBJ1-2; a possible D gene is TRBD1 (5 bases). The CDR3 covers 15 residues. The germline V and J ends were trimmed by 2 bases and 5 bases, with 15 bases remaining between them. Germline-derived CDR1 and CDR2 are MNHEY and SVGAGI.

The chain has TRBV28 and TRBJ1-1; D gene unclear. V was cut by 3 bases and J by 5 bases, with 7 bases left in between. Germline loops: CDR1 MDHEN, CDR2 SYDVKM. This CDR3 is 12 amino acids long. The CDR3 DNA reads TGTGCCAGCAGTTTTGGGCAGACTGAAGCTTTCTTT. It encodes CASSFGQTEAFF.

This clone was picked up one time. The V call is TRBV6-1, the J call TRBJ2-1; unclear D gene. The germline gives CDR1 MNHNS, CDR2 SASEGT. The CDR3 is made up of 17 amino acids. The V end lost 3 bases, the J end lost 9 bases, and 24 bases lay between the germline ends. The CDR3 region has the DNA TGTGCCAGCAGTGACCTCCTAGGTGGGCGTAACCCTCCTGAGCAGTTCTTC. This encodes CASSDLLGGRNPPEQFF.

The V and J genes are TRBV5-1 and TRBJ2-7; 16 positions match TRBD2. With V trimmed by 0 bases and J by 2 bases, 11 bases remained unmatched. Germline V gene lookup returns CDR1 SGHRS and CDR2 YFSETQ. This CDR3 is 20 amino acids long. The CDR3 loop is CASSLAPGTSGGALPYEQYF. CDR3 coding DNA: TGCGCCAGCAGCTTGGCCCCCGGGACTAGCGGGGGGGCCTTACCCTACGAGCAGTACTTC.

The CDR3 DNA reads as TGTGCCATCAGTGGGGCTAGCGGGAGGGCCGTCTACAATGAGCAGTTCTTC. Its protein product is CAISGASGRAVYNEQFF. The chain has TRBV10-3 and TRBJ2-1, with 12 bases identical to TRBD2. Per the germline V gene, CDR1 is ENHRY and CDR2 is SYGVKD. The V segment lost 4 bases and the J segment 3 bases; nucleotides outside the gene matches: 7. This CDR3 has 17 residues.

The chain uses TRBV7-8 and TRBJ1-1, with D perhaps TRBD1 (6 bases). Germline loops: CDR1 SGHVS, CDR2 FQNEAQ. V was shortened by 2 bases and J by 5 bases, with 9 bases between the two germline ends. There are 13 residues in the CDR3. CDR3 sequence (DNA): TGTGCCAGCAGCTTAAGGCAGGGGACTGAAGCTTTCTTT. It is translated as CASSLRQGTEAFF. Based on the CDR3 plus reference TRBV7-8 and TRBJ1-1, the full variable domain is GAGVSQSPRYKVAKRGQDVALRCDPISGHVSLFWYQQALGQGPEFLTYFQNEAQLDKSGLPSDRFFAERPEGSVSTLKIQRTQQEDSAVYLCASSLRQGTEAFFGQGTRLTVV.